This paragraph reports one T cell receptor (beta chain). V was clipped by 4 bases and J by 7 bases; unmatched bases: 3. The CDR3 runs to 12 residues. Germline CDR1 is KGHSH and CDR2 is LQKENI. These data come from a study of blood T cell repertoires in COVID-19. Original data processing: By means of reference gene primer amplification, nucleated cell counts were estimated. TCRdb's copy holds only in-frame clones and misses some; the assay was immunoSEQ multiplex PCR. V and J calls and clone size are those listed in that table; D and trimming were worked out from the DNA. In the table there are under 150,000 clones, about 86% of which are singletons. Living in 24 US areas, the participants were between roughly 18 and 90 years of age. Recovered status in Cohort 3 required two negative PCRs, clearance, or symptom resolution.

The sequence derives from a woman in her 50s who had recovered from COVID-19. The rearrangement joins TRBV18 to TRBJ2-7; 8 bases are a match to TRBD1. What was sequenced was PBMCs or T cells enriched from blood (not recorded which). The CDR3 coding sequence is TGTGCCAGCTCACGCCAGGGGGCGGAGCAGTACTTC. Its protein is CASSRQGAEQYF.